One sample yielded the 13 T cell receptor beta chains listed below, sequenced in a study of blood T cell repertoires in COVID-19. Sequencing was performed with immunoSEQ multiplex PCR; in TCRdb, only in-frame clones are kept and a portion is missing. Among 44,000 or so clones listed, 69% were seen once. The material sequenced was peripheral blood. The receptors derive from a man of 80 years or more with acute or convalescent COVID-19.

This chain connects TRBV4-1 to TRBJ1-2, with D uncertain. Deletions cut 0 bases from V and 8 bases from J, with 10 bases between. CDR3 size: 13 residues. Germline V gene lookup returns CDR1 MGHRA and CDR2 YSYEKL. The CDR3 bases are TGCGCCAGCAGCCAAGACGGGGTCCTGGGCTACACCTTC. Encoded protein: CASSQDGVLGYTF.

The V call is TRBV7-2, the J call TRBJ1-5; no clear D. The germline gives CDR1 SGHTA, CDR2 FQGNSA. The CDR3 length is 16 residues. Between the trimmed V and J ends, which lost 1 base and 3 bases, there was a span of 13 bases. CDR3 coding DNA: TGTGCCAGCAGCTTAGAGGTGTGGAGGATCAATCAGCCCCAGCATTTT. This gives the protein CASSLEVWRINQPQHF.

V is TRBV7-8 and J is TRBJ1-3; TRBD1 agrees at 8 bases. CDR1 is SGHVS and CDR2 is FQNEAQ in the germline V gene. With V trimmed by 5 bases and J by 1 base, 7 bases remained unmatched. This CDR3 region has 16 residues. This chain's CDR3 is CASSLRTGRSGNTIYF. The CDR3 region has the DNA TGTGCCAGCAGCCTCAGGACAGGGAGGTCTGGAAACACCATATATTTT.

This CDR3 reads CASSPAEGGNSPLHF. DNA for the CDR3: TGTGCCAGTAGTCCGGCCGAGGGGGGGAATTCACCCCTCCACTTT. The chain is built from TRBV19 and TRBJ1-6; D perhaps matches TRBD1 (6 bases). The ends were cut back, 5 bases at V and 7 bases at J, with 15 bases in the middle. The germline V gene encodes CDR1 LNHDA and CDR2 SQIVND (reference sequence). There are 15 residues in the CDR3.

V gene TRBV30 combines with J gene TRBJ1-4; no firm D call. Trimming took off 3 bases at V and 8 bases at J, with 19 bases between the two ends. Germline assignment: CDR1 GTSNPN and CDR2 SVGIG (reference sequence). This CDR3 contains 15 residues. DNA of the CDR3: TGTGCCTGGAGGTCCCCGGCCTTGAACGGGGAAAAACTGTTTTTT. As protein: CAWRSPALNGEKLFF.

CDR3 nucleotides: TGTGCCAGTACCTTGGACAGGATGTTTGGCTACACCTTC. Residues: CASTLDRMFGYTF. The J gene is TRBJ1-2, the V gene TRBV19; TRBD1 agrees at 7 bases. V shed 7 bases, J shed 7 bases, and the junction held 9 bases outside the gene matches. The CDR3 consists of 13 residues. The germline V gene has CDR1 LNHDA and CDR2 SQIVND (reference sequence). The entire variable domain, with the rest obtained from reference TRBV19 and TRBJ1-2, is as follows: DGGITQSPKYLFRKEGQNVTLSCEQNLNHDAMYWYRQDPGQGLRLIYYSQIVNDFQKGDIAEGYSVSREKKESFPLTVTSAQKNPTAFYLCASTLDRMFGYTFGSGTRLTVV.

This chain joins TRBV3-1 (or the pseudogene TRBV3-2) and TRBJ1-3; TRBD1 might be the D (6 bases). This CDR3 comprises 16 residues. Looked up from germline, CDR1 is LGHDT and CDR2 is YNNKEL (reference sequence). V lost 0 bases, J lost 1 base, and 10 bases lay in between. CDR3 amino acids: CASSQDSGQSGNTIYF. CDR3 sequence (DNA): TGTGCCAGCAGCCAAGATTCGGGACAATCTGGAAACACCATATATTTT.

V is TRBV6-5 and J is TRBJ1-2; tentative D call: TRBD1 (6 bases). This CDR3 has 14 residues. Germline V gene data show CDR1 as MNHEY and CDR2 as SVGAGI. The V gene lost 1 base and the J gene lost 7 bases, with 13 bases spanning the gap. The CDR3, as DNA: TGTGCCAGCAGTTACTTGAGGGGGGGTGGTGGCTACACCTTC. This encodes CASSYLRGGGGYTF.

V gene TRBV11-2 combines with J gene TRBJ1-1; no clear D gene. This CDR3 region has 15 residues. V was clipped by 1 base and J by 1 base, with 10 bases between them. Germline loops: CDR1 SGHAT, CDR2 FQNNGV. CDR3 nucleotides: TGTGCCAGCAGCTTAGGGAGAGATCCGAACACTGAAGCTTTCTTT. Amino acid sequence: CASSLGRDPNTEAFF. Drawing the rest from reference TRBV11-2 and TRBJ1-1, the complete variable domain is EAGVAQSPRYKIIEKRQSVAFWCNPISGHATLYWYQQILGQGPKLLIQFQNNGVVDDSQLPKDRFSAERLKGVDSTLKIQPAKLEDSAVYLCASSLGRDPNTEAFFGQGTRLTVV.

This chain uses TRBV2 with TRBJ1-6, with 7 nucleotides matching TRBD1. CDR1 SNHLY and CDR2 FYNNEI come from the germline V gene. V shed 6 bases and J 0 bases; nucleotides not matched to a gene: 8. The CDR3 is made up of 17 amino acids. This chain's CDR3 is CASSKGQGDSYNSPLHF. For the CDR3, the DNA is TGTGCCAGCAGCAAAGGGCAGGGGGACTCCTATAATTCACCCCTCCACTTT.

This clone was picked up a small number of times. The rearrangement joins TRBV4-1 to TRBJ1-2, with 9 bases aligning to TRBD1. Germline lookup yields CDR1 MGHRA and CDR2 YSYEKL. The length of the CDR3 is 16 residues. The V and J ends lost 6 bases and 7 bases, in that order; junction bases with no gene match: 15. The CDR3 DNA reads as TGCGCCAGCAGTCAGACCGGGACAGGGTCTGGCGGTGGCTACACCTTC. Protein product: CASSQTGTGSGGGYTF.

The genes are TRBV5-1 and TRBJ2-3, with TRBD2 matching over 11 bases. The germline gives CDR1 SGHRS, CDR2 YFSETQ. V trimming: 0 bases; J trimming: 4 bases; junction bases outside the gene matches: 7. This CDR3 comprises 17 residues. CDR3 bases: TGCGCCAGCAGCTTGGGCCTAGCGGGAGGTCTTGCAGATACGCAGTATTTT. Translated: CASSLGLAGGLADTQYF.

V gene TRBV29-1 combines with J gene TRBJ1-4; 8 positions match TRBD1. Per the germline V gene, CDR1 is SQVTM and CDR2 is ANQGSEA. Trimming cost V 7 bases and J 7 bases; bases outside gene matches: 5. This CDR3 contains 12 residues. The CDR3 here is CSEDRVVEKLFF. The DNA for the CDR3 is TGCAGCGAGGACAGGGTGGTTGAAAAACTGTTTTTT.